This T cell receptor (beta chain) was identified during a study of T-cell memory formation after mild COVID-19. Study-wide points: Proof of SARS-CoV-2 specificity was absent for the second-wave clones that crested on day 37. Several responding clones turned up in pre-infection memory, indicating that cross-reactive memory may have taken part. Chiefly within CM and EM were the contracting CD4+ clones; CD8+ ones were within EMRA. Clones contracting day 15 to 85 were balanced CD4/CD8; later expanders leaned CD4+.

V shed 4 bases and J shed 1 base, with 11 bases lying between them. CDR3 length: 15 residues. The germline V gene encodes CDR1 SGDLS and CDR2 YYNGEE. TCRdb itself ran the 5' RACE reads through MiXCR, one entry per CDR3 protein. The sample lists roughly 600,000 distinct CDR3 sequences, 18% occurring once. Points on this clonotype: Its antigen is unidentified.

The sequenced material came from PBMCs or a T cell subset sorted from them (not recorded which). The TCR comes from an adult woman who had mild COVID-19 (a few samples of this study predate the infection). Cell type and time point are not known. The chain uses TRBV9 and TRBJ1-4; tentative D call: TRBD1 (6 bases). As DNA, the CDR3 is TGTGCCAGCAGCCACCAACAGGGAACTAATGAAAAACTGTTTTTT. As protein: CASSHQQGTNEKLFF.